The clone carrying this T cell receptor beta chain was observed a handful of times. Germline assignment: CDR1 SGHRS and CDR2 YFSETQ. The CDR3 sequence is 13 residues long. J was trimmed by 11 bases and V by 4 bases; bases with no gene match: 10. It was unsorted whole blood that yielded blood RNA, and germline DNA was also extracted. These data belong to a study of tumor-infiltrating lymphocytes in primary liver carcinoma. About the study: Samples gave roughly 3.65 to 8 million productive TCRbeta reads, similar across tissue types.

Total RNA amounting to around 540 ng was the source from which TCR beta cDNA was made with a constant-region primer. Nested multiplex PCR, run for three rounds with slightly modified ARM-PCR, yielded TCR beta libraries. A C-beta reverse primer was combined with TRBV1-TRBV30 forward primers in the first two PCR rounds, and each round had about 10 cycles. One entry per CDR3 protein, called by TCRdb with MiXCR from the multiplex PCR reads. The sample lists about 310,000 distinct CDR3 sequences; about three fifths were seen once. This sequence originates from a young woman with primary liver carcinoma and hepatitis B virus infection. Material: peripheral blood. The V gene is TRBV5-1, the J gene TRBJ1-1, with TRBD1 matching 8 bases. The CDR3 DNA reads TGCGCCAGCAGCCCCGGACAGGGAGAATTGGCTTTCTTT. It is translated as CASSPGQGELAFF.